This TCR beta chain originates from a study of CXCR3-negative and CXCR3-positive naive CD8 T cells. Notes on the study in general: TRB CDR3s of CXCR3-positive naive cells were more hydrophobic than those of CXCR3-negative naive cells. High diversity, comparable across both naive subsets, contrasted with much lower diversity in memory CD8+ cells.

As regards this clonotype: Its antigen is as yet unknown.

This CDR3 region has 14 residues. Germline values: CDR1 SGHVS, CDR2 FNYEAQ. The authors prepared UMI-labeled TRB cDNA libraries by 5' RACE. TCRdb re-called the 5' RACE reads and shows each CDR3 protein once, DNA omitted. This sample's table has tens of thousands of distinct CDR3 sequences. This TCR was recovered from a human donor in good health. Some clones in this sample may be carry-over from other donors' samples. J is TRBJ1-1 and V is TRBV7-6; the TCRdb call, TRBD1, lacks DNA for checking. The sequenced sample was naive CXCR3- CD8+ T cells from blood. Indicated subset: CD45RO-CCR7+CD27+CD95- naive CD8+ T cells lacking CXCR3 (TNR3-). The CDR3 here is CASSSGTGNTEAFF.